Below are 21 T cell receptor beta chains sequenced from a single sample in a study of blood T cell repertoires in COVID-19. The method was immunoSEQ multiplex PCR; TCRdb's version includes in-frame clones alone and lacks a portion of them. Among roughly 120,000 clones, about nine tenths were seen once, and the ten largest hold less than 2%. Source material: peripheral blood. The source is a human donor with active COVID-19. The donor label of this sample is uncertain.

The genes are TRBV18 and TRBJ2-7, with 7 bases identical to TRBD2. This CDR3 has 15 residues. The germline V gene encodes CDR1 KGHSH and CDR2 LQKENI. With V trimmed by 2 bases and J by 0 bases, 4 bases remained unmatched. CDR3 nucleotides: TGTGCCAGCTCACCAGGGCGGGGGACCTCCTACGAGCAGTACTTC. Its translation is CASSPGRGTSYEQYF.

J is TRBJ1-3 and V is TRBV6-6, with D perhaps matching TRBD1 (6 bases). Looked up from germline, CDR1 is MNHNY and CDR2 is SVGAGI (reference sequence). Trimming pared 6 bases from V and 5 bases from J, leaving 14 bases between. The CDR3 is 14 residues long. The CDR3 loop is CASRSTGGRNTIYF. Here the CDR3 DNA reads TGTGCCAGCAGGTCGACAGGAGGCCGAAACACCATATATTTT.

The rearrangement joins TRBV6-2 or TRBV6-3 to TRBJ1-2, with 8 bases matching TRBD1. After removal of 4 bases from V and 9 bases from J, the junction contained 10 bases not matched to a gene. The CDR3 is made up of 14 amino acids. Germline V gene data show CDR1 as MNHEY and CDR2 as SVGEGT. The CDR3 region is CASSSSGTGGSYTF. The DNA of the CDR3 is TGTGCCAGCAGTTCGTCAGGGACAGGAGGAAGCTACACCTTC.

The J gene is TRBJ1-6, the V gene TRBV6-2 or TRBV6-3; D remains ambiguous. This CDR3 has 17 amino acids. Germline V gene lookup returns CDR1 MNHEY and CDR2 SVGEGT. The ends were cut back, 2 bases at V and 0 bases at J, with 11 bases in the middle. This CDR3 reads CASSYDGLSSYNSPLHF. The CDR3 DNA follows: TGTGCCAGCAGTTACGACGGGTTGAGCTCCTATAATTCACCCCTCCACTTT.

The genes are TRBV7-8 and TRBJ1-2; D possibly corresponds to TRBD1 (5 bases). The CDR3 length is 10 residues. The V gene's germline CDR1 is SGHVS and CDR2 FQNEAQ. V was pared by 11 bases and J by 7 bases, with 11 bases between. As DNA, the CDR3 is TGTGCCCTTGGGAGGGGTGGCTACACCTTC. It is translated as CALGRGGYTF.

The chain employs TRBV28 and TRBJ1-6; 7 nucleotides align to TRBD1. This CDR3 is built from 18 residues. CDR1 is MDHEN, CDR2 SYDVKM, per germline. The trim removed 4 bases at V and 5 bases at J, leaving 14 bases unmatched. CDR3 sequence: CASSSYLREGADNSPLHF. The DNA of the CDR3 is TGTGCCAGCAGTTCCTACCTTCGGGAGGGGGCGGATAATTCACCCCTCCACTTT.

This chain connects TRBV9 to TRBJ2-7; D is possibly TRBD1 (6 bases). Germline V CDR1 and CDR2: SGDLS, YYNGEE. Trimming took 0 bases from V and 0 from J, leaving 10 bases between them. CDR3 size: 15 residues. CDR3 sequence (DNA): TGTGCCAGCAGCGTAGGACAGGTCTCCTCCTACGAGCAGTACTTC. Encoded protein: CASSVGQVSSYEQYF.

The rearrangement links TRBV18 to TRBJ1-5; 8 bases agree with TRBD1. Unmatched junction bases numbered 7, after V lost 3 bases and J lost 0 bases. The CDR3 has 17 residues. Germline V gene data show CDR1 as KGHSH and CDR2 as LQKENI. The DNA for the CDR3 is TGTGCCAGCTCACCCCAGGGGGCCATAGGTAGCAATCAGCCCCAGCATTTT. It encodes CASSPQGAIGSNQPQHF.

The CDR3 DNA reads as TGTGCCAGCAGGAGACGGGGTCAGAATGAGCAGTTCTTC. It codes for CASRRRGQNEQFF. The genes are TRBV11-3 and TRBJ2-1; the D gene is possibly TRBD2 (5 bases). Trimming stripped 6 bases from V and 7 bases from J, with 13 bases between. This CDR3 spans 13 amino acids. The germline gives CDR1 SGHNT, CDR2 YENEEA.

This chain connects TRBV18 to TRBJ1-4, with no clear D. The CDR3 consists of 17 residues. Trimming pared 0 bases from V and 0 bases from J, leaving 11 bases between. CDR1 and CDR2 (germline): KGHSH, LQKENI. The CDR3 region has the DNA TGTGCCAGCTCACCACCAAGCCGGGGTGCAACTAATGAAAAACTGTTTTTT. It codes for CASSPPSRGATNEKLFF.

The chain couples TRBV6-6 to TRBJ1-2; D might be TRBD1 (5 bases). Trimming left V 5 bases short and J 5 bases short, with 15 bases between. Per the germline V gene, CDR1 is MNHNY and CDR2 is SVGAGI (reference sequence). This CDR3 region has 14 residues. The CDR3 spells CASSKLDSSYGYTF. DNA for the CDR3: TGTGCCAGCAGTAAGCTTGACAGCAGTTATGGCTACACCTTC.

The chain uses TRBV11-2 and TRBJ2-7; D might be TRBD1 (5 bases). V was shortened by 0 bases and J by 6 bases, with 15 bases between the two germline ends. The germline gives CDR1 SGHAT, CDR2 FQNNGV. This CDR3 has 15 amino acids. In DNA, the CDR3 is TGTGCCAGCAGCTTAGATCTAAGGGGATCTCTCGAGCAGTACTTC. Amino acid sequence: CASSLDLRGSLEQYF.

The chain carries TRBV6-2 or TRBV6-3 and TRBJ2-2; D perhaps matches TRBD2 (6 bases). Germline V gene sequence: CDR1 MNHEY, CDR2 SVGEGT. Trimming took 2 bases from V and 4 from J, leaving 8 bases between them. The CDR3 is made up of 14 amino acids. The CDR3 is CASSYLGSTGELFF. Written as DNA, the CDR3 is TGTGCCAGCAGTTACCTCGGGAGCACCGGGGAGCTGTTTTTT.

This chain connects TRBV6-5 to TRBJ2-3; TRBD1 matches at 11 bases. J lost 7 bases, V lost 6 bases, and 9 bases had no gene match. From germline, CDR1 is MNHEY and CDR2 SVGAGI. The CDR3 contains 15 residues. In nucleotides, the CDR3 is TGTGCCAGCAGCCTCTCAGGGACAGGGGGAAATACGCAGTATTTT. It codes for CASSLSGTGGNTQYF.

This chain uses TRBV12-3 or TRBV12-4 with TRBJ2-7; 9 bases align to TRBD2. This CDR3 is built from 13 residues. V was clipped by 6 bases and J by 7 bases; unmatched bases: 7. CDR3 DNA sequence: TGTGCCAGCAGAGTCGCGGGGGGGCGGGAGCAGTACTTC. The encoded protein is CASRVAGGREQYF.

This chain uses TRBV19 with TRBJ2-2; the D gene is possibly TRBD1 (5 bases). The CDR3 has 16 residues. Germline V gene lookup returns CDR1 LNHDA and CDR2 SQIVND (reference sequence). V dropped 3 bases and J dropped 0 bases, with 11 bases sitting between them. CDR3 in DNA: TGTGCCAGTAGTATCCTAGGGGCCGCGAACACCGGGGAGCTGTTTTTT. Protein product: CASSILGAANTGELFF.

This CDR3 is CASTTRRQGLTEAFF. The DNA of the CDR3 is TGTGCCAGCACAACCCGACGACAGGGACTCACTGAAGCTTTCTTT. This chain links TRBV5-6 with TRBJ1-1; 7 bases align to TRBD1. Germline lookup yields CDR1 SGHDT and CDR2 YYEEEE. The ends lost 6 bases at V and 4 bases at J; junction bases unmatched: 12. The length of the CDR3 is 15 residues.

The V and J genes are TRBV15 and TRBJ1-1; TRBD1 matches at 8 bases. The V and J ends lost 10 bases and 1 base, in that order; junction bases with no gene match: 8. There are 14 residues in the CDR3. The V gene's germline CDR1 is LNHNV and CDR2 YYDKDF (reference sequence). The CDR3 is CAIRQGAWNTEAFF. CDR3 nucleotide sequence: TGTGCCATTAGGCAGGGGGCTTGGAACACTGAAGCTTTCTTT.

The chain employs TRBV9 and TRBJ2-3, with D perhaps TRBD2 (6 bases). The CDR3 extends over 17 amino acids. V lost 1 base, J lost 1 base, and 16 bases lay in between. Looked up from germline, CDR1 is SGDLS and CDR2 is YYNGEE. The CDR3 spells CASSVLWSSERTDTQYF. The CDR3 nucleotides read TGTGCCAGCAGCGTACTCTGGTCTAGCGAGCGCACAGATACGCAGTATTTT.

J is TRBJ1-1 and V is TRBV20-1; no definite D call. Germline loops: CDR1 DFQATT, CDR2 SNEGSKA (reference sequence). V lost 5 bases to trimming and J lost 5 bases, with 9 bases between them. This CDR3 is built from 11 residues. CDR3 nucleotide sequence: TGCAGTGCTCCCCGCGGAACTGAAGCTTTCTTT. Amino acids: CSAPRGTEAFF.

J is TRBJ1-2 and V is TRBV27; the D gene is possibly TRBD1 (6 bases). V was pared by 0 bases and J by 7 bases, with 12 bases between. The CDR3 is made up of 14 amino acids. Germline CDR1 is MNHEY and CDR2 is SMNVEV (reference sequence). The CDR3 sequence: CASSLSQGNGGYTF. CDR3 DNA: TGTGCCAGCAGTTTATCCCAGGGGAACGGTGGCTACACCTTC.